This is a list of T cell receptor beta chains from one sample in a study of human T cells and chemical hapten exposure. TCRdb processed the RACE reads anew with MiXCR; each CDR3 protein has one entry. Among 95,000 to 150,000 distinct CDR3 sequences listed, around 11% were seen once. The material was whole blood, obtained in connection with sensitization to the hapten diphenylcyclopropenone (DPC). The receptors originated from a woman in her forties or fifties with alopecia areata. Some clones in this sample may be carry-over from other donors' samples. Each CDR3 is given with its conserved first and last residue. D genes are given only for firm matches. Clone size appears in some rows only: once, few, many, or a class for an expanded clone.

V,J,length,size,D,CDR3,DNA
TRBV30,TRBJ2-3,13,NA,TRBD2,CAWSAGGADTQYF,TGTGCCTGGAGTGCTGGGGGGGCAGATACGCAGTATTTT
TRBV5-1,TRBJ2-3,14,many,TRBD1,CASSRDRGTDTQYF,TGCGCCAGCAGTAGGGACAGGGGCACAGATACGCAGTATTTT
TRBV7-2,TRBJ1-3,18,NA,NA,CASSWGGELASSGNTIYF,TGTGCCAGCAGCTGGGGGGGGGAGTTGGCTAGCTCTGGAAACACCATATATTTT
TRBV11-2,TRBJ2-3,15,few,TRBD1,CASSRSGQATDTQYF,TGTGCCAGCAGCCGGTCGGGACAGGCCACAGATACGCAGTATTTT
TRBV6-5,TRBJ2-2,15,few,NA,CASSQAGADTGELFF,TGTGCCAGCAGTCAGGCTGGGGCAGACACCGGGGAGCTGTTTTTT
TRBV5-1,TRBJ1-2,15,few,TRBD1,CASSLPDRGGYGYTF,TGCGCCAGCAGCTTACCGGACAGGGGGGGCTATGGCTACACCTTC
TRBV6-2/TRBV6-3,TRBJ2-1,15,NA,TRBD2,CASSFLSGSYNEQFF,TGTGCCAGCAGTTTCCTTAGCGGGAGTTACAATGAGCAGTTCTTC
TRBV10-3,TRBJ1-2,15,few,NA,CAISESLGTNYGYTF,TGTGCCATCAGTGAGTCGCTTGGGACGAACTATGGCTACACCTTC
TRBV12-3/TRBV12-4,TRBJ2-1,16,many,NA,CASSWSGGGAGNEQFF,TGTGCCAGCAGTTGGTCTGGAGGGGGCGCTGGGAATGAGCAGTTCTTC
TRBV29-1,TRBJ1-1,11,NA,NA,CSVLQGGKAFF,TGCAGCGTTCTCCAGGGCGGTAAGGCTTTCTTT
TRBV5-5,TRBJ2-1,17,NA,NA,CASSLAPGSSSYNEQFF,TGTGCCAGCAGCTTGGCCCCAGGCTCGAGCTCCTACAATGAGCAGTTCTTC
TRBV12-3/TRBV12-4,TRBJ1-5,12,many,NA,CASSPRGQPQHF,TGTGCCAGCAGTCCCAGGGGACAGCCCCAGCATTTT
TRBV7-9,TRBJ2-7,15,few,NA,CASSTQRQGSYEQYF,TGTGCCAGCAGCACCCAGAGGCAGGGCTCCTACGAGCAGTACTTC
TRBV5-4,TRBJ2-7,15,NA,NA,CASSLESQGSHEQYF,TGTGCCAGCAGCTTGGAGAGCCAGGGGAGCCACGAGCAGTACTTC
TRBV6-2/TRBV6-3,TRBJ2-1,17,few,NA,CASSYEGGRLRRNEQFF,TGTGCCAGCAGTTATGAAGGCGGGCGTCTCAGGAGGAATGAGCAGTTCTTC
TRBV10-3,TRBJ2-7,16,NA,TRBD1,CAISDAVRDRGHEQYF,TGTGCCATCAGTGATGCGGTAAGGGACAGGGGCCACGAGCAGTACTTC
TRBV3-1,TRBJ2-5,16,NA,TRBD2,CASSVRLAGLQETQYF,TGTGCCAGCAGCGTAAGACTAGCGGGGCTCCAAGAGACCCAGTACTTC
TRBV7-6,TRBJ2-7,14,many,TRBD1,CASSLRQGGYEQYF,TGTGCCAGCAGCTTAAGACAGGGGGGTTACGAGCAGTACTTC
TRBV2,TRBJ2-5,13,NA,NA,CASSVGGGETQYF,TGTGCCAGCAGTGTAGGAGGCGGAGAGACCCAGTACTTC
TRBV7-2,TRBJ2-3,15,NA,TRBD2,CASSLRAGNTDTQYF,TGTGCCAGCAGCTTAAGAGCGGGAAACACAGATACGCAGTATTTT
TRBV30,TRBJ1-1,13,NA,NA,CAWDRSGNTEAFF,TGTGCCTGGGACCGGTCGGGGAACACTGAAGCTTTCTTT
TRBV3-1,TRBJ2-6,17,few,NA,CASSQSLGGSGANVLTF,TGTGCCAGCAGCCAAAGCTTAGGAGGCTCTGGGGCCAACGTCCTGACTTTC
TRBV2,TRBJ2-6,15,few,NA,CASSVLGSGANVLTF,TGTGCCAGCAGTGTCTTGGGTTCTGGGGCCAACGTCCTGACTTTC
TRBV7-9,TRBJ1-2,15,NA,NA,CASSLLAVTDYGYTF,TGTGCCAGCAGCTTACTGGCCGTTACGGACTATGGCTACACCTTC
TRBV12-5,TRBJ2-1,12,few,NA,CASGPARDRQFF,TGTGCTAGTGGCCCGGCCCGGGACCGACAGTTCTTC
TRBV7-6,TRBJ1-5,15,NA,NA,CASSLMAGSSSPQHF,TGTGCCAGCAGCCTAATGGCCGGTTCAAGTTCGCCCCAGCATTTT
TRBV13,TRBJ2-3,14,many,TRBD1,CASSPGTGTDTQYF,TGTGCCAGCAGCCCTGGGACAGGCACAGATACGCAGTATTTT
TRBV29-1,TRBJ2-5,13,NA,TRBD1,CSVKRGGLETQYF,TGCAGCGTCAAAAGAGGGGGCTTAGAGACCCAGTACTTC
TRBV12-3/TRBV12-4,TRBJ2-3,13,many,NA,CASSRRGTDTQYF,TGTGCCAGCAGCCGTCGGGGAACAGATACGCAGTATTTT
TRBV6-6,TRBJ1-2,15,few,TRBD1,CASSYGTGEGYGYTF,TGTGCCAGCAGTTACGGGACAGGGGAGGGGTATGGCTACACCTTC
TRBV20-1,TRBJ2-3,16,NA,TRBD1,CSASGAGTGRADTQYF,TGCAGTGCTAGTGGGGCTGGGACAGGGAGGGCAGATACGCAGTATTTT
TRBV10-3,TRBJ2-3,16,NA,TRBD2,CAISDRAGGPSDTQYF,TGTGCCATCAGTGATAGGGCGGGAGGGCCTTCAGATACGCAGTATTTT
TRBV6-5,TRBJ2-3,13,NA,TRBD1,CASGQGWADTQYF,TGTGCCTCCGGACAGGGTTGGGCGGATACGCAGTATTTT
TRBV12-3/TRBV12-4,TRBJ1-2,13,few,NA,CASSFGTDYGYTF,TGTGCCAGCAGTTTTGGGACGGACTATGGCTACACCTTC
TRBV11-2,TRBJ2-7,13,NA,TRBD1,CASSLTGVHEQYF,TGTGCCAGCAGCCTGACAGGGGTCCACGAGCAGTACTTC
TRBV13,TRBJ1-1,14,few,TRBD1,CASSLGQGGTEAFF,TGTGCCAGCAGCTTGGGACAGGGAGGGACTGAAGCTTTCTTT
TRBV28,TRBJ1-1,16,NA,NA,CATGDLLQRGNTEAFF,TGTGCCACGGGGGACCTATTACAGAGGGGTAACACTGAAGCTTTCTTT
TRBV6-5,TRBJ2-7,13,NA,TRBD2,CASSWGREAEQYF,TGTGCCAGCAGTTGGGGGAGGGAAGCCGAGCAGTACTTC
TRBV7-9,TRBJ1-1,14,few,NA,CASSLMGMNTEAFF,TGTGCCAGCAGCTTAATGGGGATGAACACTGAAGCTTTCTTT
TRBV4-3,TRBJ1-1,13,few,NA,CASSQDRKGKAFF,TGCGCCAGCAGCCAAGATAGGAAGGGTAAAGCTTTCTTT
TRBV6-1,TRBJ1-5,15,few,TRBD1,CASREDRGQYQPQHF,TGTGCCAGCAGAGAGGACAGGGGGCAGTATCAGCCCCAGCATTTT
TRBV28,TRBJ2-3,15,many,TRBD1,CASSFPGTGADTQYF,TGTGCCAGCAGTTTCCCCGGGACAGGGGCAGATACGCAGTATTTT
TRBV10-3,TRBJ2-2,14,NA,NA,CAISVGENTGELFF,TGTGCCATCAGTGTAGGGGAGAACACCGGGGAGCTGTTTTTT
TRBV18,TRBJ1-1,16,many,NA,CASSPLPADPNTEAFF,TGTGCCAGCTCGCCCCTCCCGGCCGACCCGAACACTGAAGCTTTCTTT
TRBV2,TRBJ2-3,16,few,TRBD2,CASSERASGTRNTQYF,TGTGCCAGCAGTGAAAGGGCCAGCGGGACCCGGAATACGCAGTATTTT
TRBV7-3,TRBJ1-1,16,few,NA,CASSQDLRVANTEAFF,TGTGCCAGCAGCCAAGATCTCAGGGTCGCGAACACTGAAGCTTTCTTT
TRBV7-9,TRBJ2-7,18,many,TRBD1,CASSLAQDRGLKEGEQYF,TGTGCCAGCAGCTTAGCGCAGGACAGGGGGCTAAAGGAGGGCGAGCAGTACTTC
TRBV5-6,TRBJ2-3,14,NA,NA,CASSLGRVTDTQYF,TGTGCCAGCAGCTTGGGCAGGGTTACAGATACGCAGTATTTT
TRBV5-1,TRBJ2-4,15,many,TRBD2,CASTPTGTSGDIQYF,TGCGCCAGCACCCCCACCGGGACTAGCGGTGACATTCAGTACTTC
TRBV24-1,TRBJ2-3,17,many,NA,CATSAGGGGYSTDTQYF,TGTGCCACCAGTGCAGGGGGGGGCGGTTATAGCACAGATACGCAGTATTTT
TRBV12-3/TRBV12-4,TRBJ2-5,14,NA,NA,CASSWGAPQETQYF,TGTGCCAGCAGTTGGGGGGCTCCCCAAGAGACCCAGTACTTC
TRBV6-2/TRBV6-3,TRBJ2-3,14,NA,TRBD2,CASRIAGGADTQYF,TGTGCCAGCCGGATAGCGGGAGGAGCGGATACGCAGTATTTT
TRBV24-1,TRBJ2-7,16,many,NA,CATSDFGRTRSDEQYF,TGTGCCACCAGTGATTTTGGACGGACACGGAGCGACGAGCAGTACTTC
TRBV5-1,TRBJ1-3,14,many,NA,CASSLGSAGNTIYF,TGCGCCAGCAGCTTGGGGAGCGCTGGAAACACCATATATTTT
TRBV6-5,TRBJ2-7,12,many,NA,CATLGLNYEQYF,TGTGCCACCCTGGGACTTAATTACGAGCAGTACTTC
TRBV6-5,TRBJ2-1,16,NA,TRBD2,CASSLVGGRTGSEQFF,TGTGCCAGCAGTTTAGTCGGCGGGAGAACGGGAAGTGAGCAGTTCTTC
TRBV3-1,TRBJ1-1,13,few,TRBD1,CASSPTGDTEAFF,TGTGCCAGCAGCCCGACAGGGGACACTGAAGCTTTCTTT
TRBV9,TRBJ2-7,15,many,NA,CASSVGWTPAYEQYF,TGTGCCAGCAGCGTAGGGTGGACACCCGCCTACGAGCAGTACTTC
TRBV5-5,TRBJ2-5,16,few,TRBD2,CASSLGLAGVGETQYF,TGTGCCAGCAGCCTGGGACTAGCGGGAGTAGGAGAGACCCAGTACTTC
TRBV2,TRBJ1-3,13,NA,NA,CASRAASGNTIYF,TGTGCCAGCAGGGCCGCCTCTGGAAACACCATATATTTT